This record covers a single TCR beta chain. Germline V lookup: CDR1 LNHNV, CDR2 YYDKDF (reference sequence). The V end was cut by 4 bases, the J end by 11 bases, with 9 bases between. The CDR3 runs to 11 residues. Original handling: Nucleated cell number was recorded as an estimate derived from reference gene primer amplification. Assay used: immunoSEQ multiplex PCR; TCRdb lists only in-frame clones, some missing. D and trimming come from the DNA, and the V and J calls and clone size come from that table. The table shows hundreds of thousands of clones, with roughly 89% occurring only once. This sample was taken from a study of blood T cell repertoires in COVID-19. Study-wide background: From the United States, Italy and Spain came samples of acute and convalescent COVID-19. Nucleic acid was either cDNA or gDNA, and it came from T cells, B-cell-depleted T cells, or PBMCs.

The receptor was derived from a woman aged 18-29 years who had recovered from COVID-19. The gene calls are TRBV15 and TRBJ1-5; D might be TRBD1 (5 bases). Sample: peripheral blood. CDR3 protein: CATSNGGAQHF. In DNA, the CDR3 is TGTGCCACCAGCAACGGGGGGGCCCAGCATTTT.